This T cell receptor (beta chain) was identified in a study of control samples from healthy donors and cancer patients. The repertoire was sequenced with immunoSEQ multiplex PCR; TCRdb's copy has only in-frame clones and lacks some. The table lists about 93,000 clones, 88% of them singletons. This CDR3 is 15 amino acids long. Deletions cut 0 bases from V and 5 bases from J, with 14 bases between. Per the germline V gene, CDR1 is SGHRS and CDR2 is YFSETQ. The chain has TRBV5-1 and TRBJ1-1, with a possible D match to TRBD1 (6 bases). The receptor was isolated from a woman between 65 and 79 years old in good health. The specimen sequenced was blood. The CDR3 region has the DNA TGCGCCAGCAGCTTGGAGCCAGGGGACTATACTGAAGCTTTCTTT. Encoded protein: CASSLEPGDYTEAFF.